This TCR beta chain derives from a study of vaccination effects on CD4 cells after COVID-19 (dated by TCRdb to between 2021 and 2023). For context, the study as a whole: Each participant received two doses of an mRNA SARS-CoV-2 vaccine, either BNT162b2 or mRNA-1273. SARS-CoV-2 spike-specific CD4+ TCR repertoires were compared before and after mRNA vaccination in COVID-19 convalescent patients and in infection-naive vaccine recipients. The full study included some 10 COVID-19 convalescent patients and several SARS-CoV-2-naive healthy vaccine recipients. Cultures from other donors in the study were sequenced with the Oncomine TCR Beta short-read assay on an Illumina iSeq 100.

The germline V gene (reference sequence) supplies CDR1 LNHDA and CDR2 SQIVND. V gives up 4 bases and J gives up 0 bases, and the segment between their germline ends measures 6 bases. The CDR3 measures 13 amino acids from cysteine to phenylalanine. Only CDR3 DNA is held: 39 bases, read in frame from base 1. Study-wide conclusions, independent of this receptor: The study was limited by a small number of convalescent patients, and early post-infection timepoints were lacking. Among healthy vaccine recipients, nearly all vaccine-induced clones were SARS-CoV-2 mono-reactive, and only 1 of 255 was cross-reactive with common cold coronaviruses. At late post-vaccination timepoints, both infection-induced and vaccine-induced clones showed marked clonal contraction, consistent with waning T cell responses.

As regards this clone: The target of this receptor is not known. No quality values exist for individual bases; no much larger clone is one base distant.

In the ViraFEST assay, PBMC were stimulated with viral peptide pools, and TCR sequencing was then used to find antigen-specific CD4+ T cell clonotypes based on their expansion. After more than nine days of culture, CD4+ T cells were isolated with the EasySep CD4+ T cell isolation kit. None of the healthy vaccine recipients had a prior SARS-CoV-2 infection, which was confirmed by nucleocapsid antibody tests that came back negative both before and after vaccination. About 2.1 million PBMC per well were cultured with 10 ug/ml peptides in IMDM containing roughly 5% human AB serum, approximately 10 IU/ml IL-2 and gentamicin. Half of the culture medium was replaced with fresh IL-2-containing medium on days 3 and 7. Unless otherwise noted, each peptide stimulation condition was cultured in triplicate wells. PBMC were separated from whole blood using Ficoll-Paque Plus gradient centrifugation and were then either cryopreserved at -140C or used fresh. The spike proteins of SARS-CoV-2 and of the common cold coronaviruses HCoV-NL63, HCoV-OC43 and HCoV-229E were spanned by overlapping peptide pools. Genomic DNA was extracted from cultured CD4+ T cells with the QIAamp micro DNA kit.

Library creation used the immunoSEQ multiplex PCR assay. DNA from the CD4+ T cells that had been cultured and isolated underwent TCR beta CDR3 sequencing. The paper's processing steps were these. The analysis removed non-productive TCR sequences, trimmed reads to the CDR3 region, and retained only CDR3s that were 7 or more amino acids long. The MANAFEST web app was used to identify antigen-specific clonotypes by comparing expansion in peptide wells with expansion in reference cultures. For clones to be considered positive, expansion at FDR<0.05 versus reference and all other wells, an odds ratio above 5, and a frequency above 0.1% in two replicate wells were required. Clonotypes significantly expanded in SARS-CoV-2 spike wells and in at least one common cold coronavirus spike condition were defined as cross-reactive. Using the stringdist R package, CDR3 similarity was measured by Levenshtein distance, and unrooted trees were constructed with ape in R 3.6.1. This is the immuneACCESS table as TCRdb keeps it, with only in-frame sequences that have V and J called. A part of the clones is gone; compared with another copy, unresolved V genes explain less than half, and the rest is unexplained. Clonal size and the V and J genes are those of that table, whereas D and trimming came from the DNA. The sample table holds tens of thousands of clones, of which around 72% were seen once. 4% of the sample lies in the top ten.

The clonotype was recovered from a human donor who received a COVID-19 vaccine. The specimen was CD4+ T cells from PBMCs cultured with HCoV-OC43 spike peptides, collected before COVID-19 vaccination. The cell subset or site label on this specimen signifies: HCoV-OC43 spike overlapping peptide pool stimulation. This chain is built from TRBV19 and TRBJ2-5; there is no confident call for the D gene. The encoded CDR3 is CASSTLYQETQYF. The nucleotide sequence reads as follows: TGTGCCAGTAGTACCTTGTACCAAGAGACCCAGTACTTC.